The next 21 T cell receptor beta chains were all read from a single sample in a study of Graves' ophthalmopathy and Graves' hyperthyroidism. Amplification from RNA transcripts yielded the TCR beta CDR3 regions. First-round RT-PCR relied on HTBI primers, and a second-round multiplex PCR came next. MiXCR, applied by TCRdb to the multiplex PCR reads, yields one record per CDR3 protein. The sample consists of 600,000 to 650,000 distinct CDR3 sequences, 22% of them appearing once. The sequenced sample consisted of peripheral blood. All receptors derive from a woman aged 18-30 years with stable Graves' hyperthyroidism. Some clones in this sample may be carry-over from other donors' samples.

At least ten counts were recorded for this clonotype. The chain couples TRBV6-1 to TRBJ1-1; TRBD1 agrees at 9 bases. Germline V lookup: CDR1 MNHNS, CDR2 SASEGT. The V and J ends lost 5 bases and 3 bases, in that order; junction bases with no gene match: 7. CDR3 length: 15 amino acids. The CDR3 loop is CASSRTGEVDTEAFF. In DNA, the CDR3 is TGTGCCAGCAGTAGGACAGGGGAGGTTGACACTGAAGCTTTCTTT.

This clonotype was detected many times. V and J are TRBV2 and TRBJ1-5; D might be TRBD1 (5 bases). Trimming left V 9 bases short and J 3 bases short, with 12 bases between. Germline V gene sequence: CDR1 SNHLY, CDR2 FYNNEI. This CDR3 comprises 13 residues. DNA for the CDR3: TGTGCCAGAGGGGAAGGTGCCAATCAGCCCCAGCATTTT. This gives the protein CARGEGANQPQHF.

This clonotype was observed many times. The chain has TRBV6-5 and TRBJ1-6; perhaps TRBD1 as D (6 bases). V lost 4 bases to trimming and J lost 7 bases, with 14 bases between them. Germline CDR1 is MNHEY and CDR2 is SVGAGI. CDR3 length equals 15 residues. This CDR3 reads CASSSRQALNSPLHF. For the CDR3, the DNA is TGTGCCAGCAGTTCCAGACAGGCCTTGAATTCACCCCTCCACTTT.

This chain uses TRBV7-3 with TRBJ1-1, with 7 nucleotides matching TRBD1. Germline CDR1 SGHTA, CDR2 FQGTGA. Trimming took 5 bases from V and 8 from J; bases not matched to a gene: 8. The CDR3 consists of 13 residues. The CDR3, as DNA: TGTGCCAGCAGCCTAGACAGGGAACAGGAAGCTTTCTTT. Translation: CASSLDREQEAFF.

This clonotype was observed many times. V usage is TRBV20-1 and J usage is TRBJ2-4; D call uncertain. The CDR3 has 13 residues. Germline V gene data show CDR1 as DFQATT and CDR2 as SNEGSKA (reference sequence). Trimming stripped 1 base from V and 4 bases from J, with 8 bases between. The CDR3 sequence is CSARVSTKNIQYF. The DNA of the CDR3 is TGCAGTGCTAGAGTGTCCACAAAAAACATTCAGTACTTC.

This clonotype was seen a handful of times. The V call is TRBV6-1, the J call TRBJ1-2; D is possibly TRBD1 (6 bases). Germline assignment: CDR1 MNHNS and CDR2 SASEGT. V gave up 2 bases and J gave up 6 bases, with 16 bases separating them. The CDR3 has 15 amino acids. As DNA, the CDR3 is TGTGCCAGCAGTGAATGGGACATTTTGTATGATGGCTACACCTTC. As protein: CASSEWDILYDGYTF.

Of note for this clonotype: Germline is not matched at one junction end, which may reflect a read error. The chain joins TRBV6-4 to TRBJ2-5; TRBD1 or TRBD2 may be the D gene (6 bases each). Germline CDR1 is MRHNA and CDR2 is SNTAGT. The CDR3 is 17 amino acids. CDR3 sequence: CASSYSAPGATQETQYF. The CDR3 DNA reads TGTGCCAGCAGTTACTCGGCCCCGGGGGCGACTCAAGAGACCCAGTACTTC.

This clonotype has just a few counts. The chain has TRBV30 and TRBJ2-5; TRBD1 is a possible D gene (6 bases). CDR3 size: 14 residues. Germline CDR1 reads GTSNPN; CDR2 reads SVGIG (reference sequence). Trimming removed 2 bases from V and 5 bases from J, with 15 bases in between. The DNA of the CDR3 is TGTGCCTGGAGTCGGCAGGGGCGCCGGGAGACCCAGTACTTC. Translated: CAWSRQGRRETQYF.

This clonotype was counted at least ten times. CDR3 in amino acids: CAWSVGGPLGYTF. The CDR3, as DNA: TGTGCCTGGAGTGTTGGTGGTCCCTTGGGCTACACCTTC. This chain joins TRBV30 and TRBJ1-2; D is unresolved. The V and J ends lost 0 bases and 8 bases respectively, with 13 bases between them. The CDR3 has 13 residues. CDR1 and CDR2 (germline): GTSNPN, SVGIG (reference sequence).

This clonotype was detected many times. This chain uses TRBV2 with TRBJ1-1; D is unclear. Trimming took 5 bases from V and 7 from J, leaving 14 bases between them. Per germline, CDR1 SNHLY and CDR2 FYNNEI. The length of the CDR3 is 13 residues. CDR3 in amino acids: CASSLQTGLEAFF. CDR3 nucleotides: TGTGCCAGCAGTCTACAGACTGGACTTGAAGCTTTCTTT.

In its sample, this clonotype was seen many times. The chain carries TRBV2 and TRBJ2-7; TRBD1 might be the D (5 bases). This CDR3 has 14 amino acids. The V gene's germline CDR1 is SNHLY and CDR2 FYNNEI. V was trimmed by 3 bases and J by 3 bases, leaving 12 bases between them. The CDR3 loop is CASSEEGASYEQYF. The CDR3 DNA follows: TGTGCCAGCAGTGAGGAAGGGGCCAGCTACGAGCAGTACTTC.

This clonotype was found many times. The rearrangement joins TRBV12-3 or TRBV12-4 to TRBJ2-4; no clear D gene. CDR3 size: 12 residues. Trimming pared 4 bases from V and 6 bases from J, leaving 7 bases between. CDR3 amino acids: CASSSPPNIQYF. CDR3 DNA: TGTGCCAGCAGTTCTCCCCCAAACATTCAGTACTTC.

This clonotype has more than one count but fewer than ten. V usage is TRBV28 and J usage is TRBJ2-2; no clear D. Per the germline V gene, CDR1 is MDHEN and CDR2 is SYDVKM. V was cut by 3 bases and J by 3 bases, with 5 bases left in between. CDR3 length: 13 residues. The CDR3 reads CASSLFHTGELFF. The CDR3 bases are TGTGCCAGCAGTTTGTTTCACACCGGGGAGCTGTTTTTT.

This clonotype has a count of ten or more. The V gene is TRBV6-2 or TRBV6-3, the J gene TRBJ2-5, with 8 positions matching TRBD2. The CDR3 loop spans 14 amino acids. Per germline, CDR1 MNHEY and CDR2 SVGEGT. The V segment lost 6 bases and the J segment 2 bases; nucleotides outside the gene matches: 5. CDR3 DNA: TGTGCCAGCAGCCGGGGGGGTACTCAAGAGACCCAGTACTTC. This gives the protein CASSRGGTQETQYF.

This clonotype was seen just once. The V gene is TRBV12-3 or TRBV12-4, the J gene TRBJ1-2; no clear D gene. Trimming shortened V by 2 bases and J by 4 bases, and 11 bases separated the two germline ends. There are 14 residues in the CDR3. The CDR3 coding sequence is TGTGCCAGCAGTTTAATTCTCAGCCGCTATGGCTACACCTTC. This codes for CASSLILSRYGYTF.

This clonotype has ten or more counts. The rearrangement links TRBV12-3 or TRBV12-4 to TRBJ2-7, with 7 bases identical to TRBD2. V lost 6 bases and J lost 5; bases outside the gene matches: 13. CDR3 length equals 15 residues. The CDR3 DNA reads TGTGCCAGCAGCCTTGTAACCGGGACTACTGACGAGCAGTACTTC. Amino acids: CASSLVTGTTDEQYF.

There are many counts of this clonotype. One end of the junction is discordant with germline, which a read error may explain. The chain employs TRBV20-1 and TRBJ1-1; 7 nucleotides line up with TRBD1. CDR3 length equals 15 residues. Germline V gene lookup returns CDR1 DFQATT and CDR2 SNEGSKA (reference sequence). The chain's CDR3 is CSARPLRQGATEASF. CDR3 coding DNA: TGCAGTGCTAGGCCCCTCCGACAGGGAGCGACTGAAGCTTCCTTT.

This clonotype has ten or more counts. V and J are TRBV5-4 and TRBJ1-6; TRBD1 matches 7 bases. Germline-derived CDR1 and CDR2 are SGHNT and YYREEE (reference sequence). The CDR3 has 14 residues. Trimming at V came to 4 bases and at J to 9 bases, leaving 7 bases not matched to a gene. CDR3 sequence reads: CASSQQGRISPLHF. The DNA for the CDR3 is TGTGCCAGCAGCCAACAGGGGAGGATTTCACCCCTCCACTTT. Together with reference TRBV5-4 and TRBJ1-6, the CDR3 gives the full variable domain: ETGVTQSPTHLIKTRGQQVTLRCSSQSGHNTVSWYQQALGQGPQFIFQYYREEENGRGNFPPRFSGLQFPNYSSELNVNALELDDSALYLCASSQQGRISPLHFGNGTRLTVT.

This clonotype was counted ten times or more. The chain joins TRBV19 to TRBJ2-2; D not resolved. CDR1 and CDR2 (germline): LNHDA, SQIVND (reference sequence). V lost 5 bases and J 7 bases, leaving 17 bases between the germline ends. This CDR3 spans 15 amino acids. Here the CDR3 reads CASSSRSGLGGELFF. In nucleotides, the CDR3 is TGTGCCAGTAGTTCCCGATCCGGGCTGGGCGGGGAGCTGTTTTTT.

The sample holds a few counts of this clonotype. The V call is TRBV19, the J call TRBJ1-5, with D perhaps TRBD1 (5 bases). Germline loops: CDR1 LNHDA, CDR2 SQIVND (reference sequence). CDR3 length: 19 residues. V was shortened by 3 bases and J by 3 bases, with 24 bases between the two germline ends. Here the CDR3 reads CASSIVGQGWGANNQPQHF. The CDR3 nucleotides read TGTGCCAGTAGTATTGTCGGACAAGGGTGGGGAGCCAACAATCAGCCCCAGCATTTT.

The table lists this clonotype with many counts. Its ends do not fully match the called genes, so a read error is possible. V gene TRBV2 combines with J gene TRBJ2-4; maybe TRBD2 (6 bases). The CDR3 runs 13 residues. Germline V gene sequence: CDR1 SNHLY, CDR2 FYNNEI. Written as DNA, the CDR3 is TGTGCCAGCGTCGCGGAGGGCAAAAACATTAAGTACTTC. Residues: CASVAEGKNIKYF.